These T cell receptor beta chains were read from a single sample in a study of cytomegalovirus exposure and HLA in healthy donors. TCRdb's copy holds only in-frame clones and misses some; the assay was immunoSEQ multiplex PCR. Of about 200,000 clones listed, around 80% were seen once; the top ten hold 1.2%. Sequencing was performed on PBMCs. The receptor set was obtained from a woman aged 25 to 39 in good health and CMV-seronegative. Both conserved end residues are part of each CDR3. A D gene is named only where the DNA matches it firmly. Some rows mark clone size as missing; the rest say once, few, many or name a class of expanded clone.

D	J	V	size	CDR3	DNA
NA	TRBJ2-2	TRBV29-1	NA	CSVVVAGELFF	TGCAGCGTTGTCGTAGCCGGGGAGCTGTTTTTT
TRBD2	TRBJ2-3	TRBV5-5	NA	CASSLLRTSGSTDTQYF	TGTGCCAGCAGCTTGCTTAGGACTAGCGGTTCCACAGATACGCAGTATTTT
NA	TRBJ2-7	TRBV5-1	NA	CASSLASGPQPYEQYF	TGCGCCAGCAGCCTAGCCTCCGGACCTCAACCGTACGAGCAGTACTTC
TRBD2	TRBJ2-2	TRBV10-1	few	CASSRGLAGDHGELFF	TGCGCCAGCAGCCGAGGACTAGCGGGAGATCACGGGGAGCTGTTTTTT
TRBD2	TRBJ2-3	TRBV6-5	NA	CASLPAGGTDTQYF	TGTGCCAGCCTCCCAGCGGGGGGTACAGATACGCAGTATTTT
TRBD2	TRBJ2-5	TRBV5-1	once	CASSPRLAGDIQETQYF	TGCGCCAGCAGCCCGAGACTAGCGGGAGACATCCAAGAGACCCAGTACTTC
TRBD1	TRBJ2-7	TRBV2	NA	CASSESQGAGEQYF	TGTGCCAGCAGTGAGTCGCAGGGGGCGGGCGAGCAGTACTTC
TRBD2	TRBJ2-3	TRBV25-1	NA	CASSELAGGPDTDTQYF	TGTGCCAGCAGTGAATTGGCGGGAGGGCCGGACACAGATACGCAGTATTTT
NA	TRBJ2-7	TRBV7-9	once	CASSLAGTSSYEQYF	TGTGCCAGCAGCTTAGCTGGCACCAGCTCCTACGAGCAGTACTTC
TRBD2	TRBJ2-7	TRBV18	NA	CASSPTSLGLAGEQYF	TGTGCCAGCTCACCCACCAGTCTGGGACTAGCGGGAGAGCAGTACTTC
NA	TRBJ1-1	TRBV29-1	NA	CSVDSEAFF	TGCAGCGTTGATAGTGAAGCTTTCTTT
TRBD2	TRBJ2-7	TRBV27	NA	CASSSRLAGDTYEQYF	TGTGCCAGCAGTTCAAGACTAGCGGGGGACACCTACGAGCAGTACTTC
NA	TRBJ1-5	TRBV5-1	few	CASSLGGPSNQPQHF	TGCGCCAGCAGCTTAGGAGGGCCGAGCAATCAGCCCCAGCATTTT
TRBD2	TRBJ2-5	TRBV5-1	NA	CASSAGTSGGRETQYF	TGCGCCAGCAGCGCCGGGACTAGCGGGGGTCGAGAGACCCAGTACTTC
TRBD1	TRBJ1-2	TRBV18	NA	CASSLVVGQGINNYGYTF	TGTGCCAGCTCACTAGTCGTTGGACAGGGTATTAACAACTATGGCTACACCTTC
NA	TRBJ1-1	TRBV29-1	NA	CSGQTGNTEAFF	TGCAGCGGCCAGACAGGGAACACTGAAGCTTTCTTT
TRBD1	TRBJ1-1	TRBV19	NA	CASSTRDSPNTEAFF	TGTGCCAGTAGTACACGGGACAGCCCGAACACTGAAGCTTTCTTT
NA	TRBJ2-3	TRBV11-2	NA	CASSLVQGSSTDTQYF	TGTGCCAGCAGCTTAGTCCAGGGGTCGAGCACAGATACGCAGTATTTT
TRBD1	TRBJ1-2	TRBV4-2	NA	CASSQDLAGQRYGYTF	TGTGCCAGCAGCCAAGATCTTGCGGGACAGCGGTATGGCTACACCTTC
TRBD1	TRBJ1-5	TRBV2	NA	CASSPGQGGRSQPQHF	TGTGCCAGCAGTCCTGGACAGGGAGGTCGGAGTCAGCCCCAGCATTTT
NA	TRBJ1-5	TRBV18	few	CASSPGALNQPQHF	TGTGCCAGCTCACCGGGCGCCCTCAATCAGCCCCAGCATTTT
TRBD1	TRBJ2-7	TRBV7-9	NA	CASSLPRDRTSSYEQYF	TGTGCCAGCAGCCTCCCCCGGGACAGGACGAGCTCCTACGAGCAGTACTTC
TRBD1	TRBJ2-7	TRBV9	few	CASSGGTVSTYEQYF	TGTGCCAGCAGCGGAGGGACAGTATCTACCTACGAGCAGTACTTC
NA	TRBJ1-1	TRBV13	NA	CASSLLQQGTEAFF	TGTGCCAGCAGCCTATTACAACAGGGAACTGAAGCTTTCTTT
NA	TRBJ1-3	TRBV9	few	CASSGRQLSSGNTIYF	TGTGCCAGCAGCGGCCGACAGTTGAGCTCTGGAAACACCATATATTTT
NA	TRBJ1-2	TRBV30	NA	CAWSVRARVITVYGYTF	TGTGCCTGGAGTGTACGAGCGCGGGTCATTACCGTCTATGGCTACACCTTC
TRBD2	TRBJ2-7	TRBV15	NA	CATSRDRVAGFEQYF	TGTGCCACCAGCAGAGATCGGGTAGCGGGCTTCGAGCAGTACTTC
NA	TRBJ1-2	TRBV30	NA	CAWSGFRGYGYTF	TGTGCCTGGAGCGGCTTCAGGGGCTATGGCTACACCTTC
NA	TRBJ2-3	TRBV27	NA	CASRPRRSGVVGF	TGTGCCAGCAGGCCTAGGAGGAGCGGAGTGGTGGGTTTT
TRBD1	TRBJ1-2	TRBV7-9	NA	CASSRQGALYGYTF	TGTGCCAGCAGTAGACAGGGAGCCCTCTATGGCTACACCTTC
TRBD1	TRBJ2-5	TRBV2	NA	CASTLAGGIVWTETQYF	TGTGCCAGCACCCTTGCAGGGGGCATTGTTTGGACGGAGACCCAGTACTTC
TRBD1	TRBJ1-5	TRBV18	once	CASSPGTGDNQPQHF	TGTGCCAGCTCACCGGGGACAGGGGACAATCAGCCCCAGCATTTT